This TCR beta chain stems from a study of blood T cell repertoires in COVID-19. Across the study: COVID-19 samples collected from the United States, Italy and Spain covered acute and convalescent phases.

Libraries were prepared by immunoSEQ multiplex PCR; TCRdb keeps only in-frame clonotypes and omits some of them. The profile shows roughly 240,000 clones, approximately 85% of them singletons. Trimming removed 3 bases from V and 7 bases from J, with 11 bases in between. CDR1 and CDR2 (germline): SGDLS, YYNGEE. CDR3 length equals 13 residues. The sequencing sample was made of PBMCs or T cells enriched from blood (not recorded which). This TCR derives from a woman aged 50 to 60 with acute COVID-19. The chain is built from TRBV9 and TRBJ2-1, with D possibly being TRBD1 (5 bases). DNA for the CDR3: TGTGCCAGCAGCGAGGGGTCCGGGAATGAGCAGTTCTTC. Translated, it gives CASSEGSGNEQFF.